The 16 T cell receptor beta chains reported below all come from one sample, sequenced in a study of identical twins. TCRdb recomputed calls from the 5' RACE reads with MiXCR, one row per CDR3 protein. The data hold roughly 470,000 distinct CDR3 sequences, with approximately 15% observed a single time. These records were also assigned to another study, of yellow fever vaccine responses in identical twins.

What was sequenced was CD4+ T cells sorted from blood. These receptor sequences come from a woman younger than 30 in good health.

This clonotype was seen many times. The gene calls are TRBV20-1 and TRBJ2-2; the D call may be TRBD1 or TRBD2 (5 bases each). Germline CDR1 and CDR2: DFQATT and SNEGSKA (reference sequence). This CDR3 comprises 14 residues. With 4 bases removed from V and 1 base from J, the gap between germline ends came to 10 bases. CDR3 amino acids: CSAMGDLNTGELFF. CDR3 bases: TGCAGTGCTATGGGGGACCTGAACACCGGGGAGCTGTTTTTT.

This clonotype has just a few counts. The V and J genes are TRBV7-2 and TRBJ2-7; 7 positions agree with TRBD2. The CDR3 extends over 14 amino acids. CDR1 and CDR2 (germline): SGHTA, FQGNSA. With 6 bases clipped from V and 2 bases from J, the junction kept 7 bases outside the gene matches. This CDR3 reads CASRKPSGTYEQYF. The CDR3 DNA reads as TGTGCCAGCAGGAAACCTAGCGGTACCTACGAGCAGTACTTC. The complete variable domain, with remaining parts taken from reference TRBV7-2 and TRBJ2-7, reads GAGVSQSPSNKVTEKGKDVELRCDPISGHTALYWYRQSLGQGLEFLIYFQGNSAPDKSGLPSDRFSAERTGGSVSTLTIQRTQQEDSAVYLCASRKPSGTYEQYFGPGTRLTVT.

The chain couples TRBV4-2 to TRBJ2-7; TRBD1 is a possible D gene (5 bases). V lost 2 bases to trimming and J lost 0 bases, with 11 bases between them. Germline V gene sequence: CDR1 LGHNA, CDR2 YNFKEQ. The CDR3 is 15 residues long. CDR3 sequence reads: CASSQNADSSYEQYF. CDR3 bases: TGTGCCAGCAGCCAAAACGCCGACAGCTCCTACGAGCAGTACTTC.

The CDR3 nucleotides are TGTGCCAGCAGCTTGCAACTAGCGGTAACCTACGAGCAGTACTTC. As protein: CASSLQLAVTYEQYF. This chain joins TRBV5-5 and TRBJ2-7, with 8 bases that match TRBD2. Germline CDR1 reads SGHKS; CDR2 reads YYEKEE (reference sequence). This CDR3 has 15 amino acids. V lost 1 base, J lost 2 bases, and 5 bases stayed unmatched.

The chain couples TRBV7-2 to TRBJ2-4, with D hard to call. V was shortened by 5 bases and J by 0 bases, with 11 bases between the two germline ends. The CDR3 has 15 amino acids. Germline V lookup: CDR1 SGHTA, CDR2 FQGNSA. CDR3 nucleotide sequence: TGTGCCAGCAGCAACGACCAAGTAGCCAAAAACATTCAGTACTTC. This translates into CASSNDQVAKNIQYF.

This clonotype was seen a handful of times. The chain carries TRBV7-9 and TRBJ2-1; a possible D gene is TRBD2 (6 bases). The CDR3 runs 13 residues. Trimming took 1 base from V and 16 from J, leaving 17 bases between them. Germline CDR1 reads SEHNR; CDR2 reads FQNEAQ (reference sequence). The CDR3 DNA is TGTGCCAGCAGCTTAGAGTTGGAGACTAGTCGCTTCTTC. It yields the protein CASSLELETSRFF.

At least ten counts were recorded for this clonotype. The chain recombines TRBV12-3 or TRBV12-4 with TRBJ2-3, with 11 positions matching TRBD2. Unmatched junction bases numbered 4, after V lost 6 bases and J lost 2 bases. The CDR3 length is 15 residues. The DNA of the CDR3 is TGTGCCAGCAGGTTGACTAGCGGGGTCACAGATACGCAGTATTTT. Amino acids: CASRLTSGVTDTQYF.

This clonotype was seen at least ten times. V is TRBV24-1 and J is TRBJ2-2, with D uncertain. This CDR3 spans 12 amino acids. CDR1 is KGHDR, CDR2 SFDVKD, per germline. V lost 5 bases, J lost 7 bases, and 7 bases lay in between. The CDR3 bases are TGTGCCACCAGTGTGTCCCGCGGGGAGCTGTTTTTT. Amino acids: CATSVSRGELFF.

The chain couples TRBV27 to TRBJ2-3; 8 bases line up with TRBD1. The CDR3 spans 15 residues. CDR1 and CDR2 (germline): MNHEY, SMNVEV (reference sequence). V lost 0 bases, J lost 4 bases, and 3 bases stayed unmatched. CDR3 nucleotide sequence: TGTGCCAGCAGTTTATCCGTCAGGGGGCCAGATACGCAGTATTTT. This translates into CASSLSVRGPDTQYF.

The chain couples TRBV12-3 or TRBV12-4 to TRBJ2-4; tentatively, D is TRBD2 (5 bases). This CDR3 has 15 amino acids. Trimming took off 2 bases at V and 5 bases at J, with 13 bases between the two ends. The CDR3 loop is CASSLRGGGQNIQYF. CDR3 nucleotide sequence: TGTGCCAGCAGTTTACGAGGAGGAGGTCAAAACATTCAGTACTTC.

This clonotype was observed many times. The chain combines TRBV12-3 or TRBV12-4 with TRBJ2-1, with TRBD1 as a possible D gene (5 bases). This CDR3 has 15 amino acids. V lost 6 bases and J 6 bases, leaving 18 bases between the germline ends. CDR3 region: CASRERTLVSNEQFF. The CDR3 region has the DNA TGTGCCAGCAGAGAACGGACACTCGTGAGCAATGAGCAGTTCTTC.

As concerns this clonotype: The junction differs from germline at one of its ends, possibly a read error. V usage is TRBV4-3 and J usage is TRBJ2-7; 7 bases match TRBD1. CDR1 LGHNA and CDR2 YSLEER come from the germline V gene. This CDR3 spans 15 amino acids. The DNA of the CDR3 is TGCGCCAGCAACCAAGGTCCGGGACAGATCTACGTGCAGTACTTC. Protein sequence: CASNQGPGQIYVQYF.

The J gene is TRBJ2-7, the V gene TRBV6-5, with TRBD1 as a possible D gene (6 bases). Deletions cut 2 bases from V and 7 bases from J, with 15 bases between. The CDR3 spans 14 residues. Germline-derived CDR1 and CDR2 are MNHEY and SVGAGI. The CDR3 loop is CASSYVASRGEQYF. DNA of the CDR3: TGTGCCAGCAGTTACGTAGCATCCAGGGGTGAGCAGTACTTC.

This clonotype was seen only a few times. The rearrangement uses TRBV19 and TRBJ2-7; either TRBD1 or TRBD2 may supply D (5 bases each). This CDR3 has 16 residues. V was trimmed by 6 bases and J by 5 bases, leaving 23 bases between them. Germline CDR1 reads LNHDA; CDR2 reads SQIVND (reference sequence). CDR3 region: CASRPPGTNKAHEQYF. In DNA form, the CDR3 reads TGTGCCAGTAGACCCCCCGGGACGAACAAAGCCCACGAGCAGTACTTC.

This clonotype appeared a few times. The rearrangement links TRBV6-2 or TRBV6-3 to TRBJ2-6; 7 nucleotides line up with TRBD1. The germline V gene encodes CDR1 MNHEY and CDR2 SVGEGT. The CDR3 extends over 15 amino acids. The V segment lost 6 bases and the J segment 8 bases; nucleotides outside the gene matches: 10. CDR3 nucleotide sequence: TGTGCCAGCAGAAATCGACAGGGTGGAACCAACGTCCTGACTTTC. Translation gives CASRNRQGGTNVLTF.

V is TRBV9 and J is TRBJ2-7; TRBD2 is a possible D gene (6 bases). Trimming took off 4 bases at V and 3 bases at J, with 14 bases between the two ends. This CDR3 is 14 amino acids long. Germline CDR1 SGDLS, CDR2 YYNGEE. The CDR3 protein is CASSPNSGVYEQYF. CDR3 sequence (DNA): TGTGCCAGCAGCCCCAACTCGGGAGTCTACGAGCAGTACTTC.